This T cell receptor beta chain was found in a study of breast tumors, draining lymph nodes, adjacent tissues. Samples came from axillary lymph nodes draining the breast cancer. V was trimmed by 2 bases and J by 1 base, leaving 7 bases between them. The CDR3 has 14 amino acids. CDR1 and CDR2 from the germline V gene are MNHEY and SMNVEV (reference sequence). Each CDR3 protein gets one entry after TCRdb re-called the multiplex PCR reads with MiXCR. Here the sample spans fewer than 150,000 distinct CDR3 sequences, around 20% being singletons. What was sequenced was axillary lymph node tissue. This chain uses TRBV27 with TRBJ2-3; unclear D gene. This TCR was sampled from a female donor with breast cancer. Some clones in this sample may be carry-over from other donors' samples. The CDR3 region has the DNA TGTGCCAGCAGTTTAGGCGCAGGCACAGATACGCAGTATTTT. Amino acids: CASSLGAGTDTQYF.